The rows below give T cell receptor beta chains drawn from one sample of a study of blood T cell repertoires in COVID-19. Profiled with immunoSEQ multiplex PCR; TCRdb holds only in-frame clones, not every one. The table has tens of thousands of clones, more than 75% seen once. The sequenced material came from peripheral blood. These receptors were obtained from a human donor in a cohort sampled during active COVID-19. CDR3s include the opening cysteine and the closing phenylalanine or tryptophan. The order of the fields is clone size, V gene, J gene, D gene, CDR3 protein, CDR3 DNA. D genes are given only for firm matches. Only some rows state a clone size, as once, few, many or a class for expanded clones.

size: NA; V: TRBV4-3; J: TRBJ2-1; D: NA; CDR3: CASSQALALVNEQFF; DNA: TGCGCCAGCAGCCAAGCCCTAGCGCTAGTGAATGAGCAGTTCTTC
size: few; V: TRBV6-5; J: TRBJ1-2; D: TRBD1; CDR3: CASSYLRTGGSYGYTF; DNA: TGTGCCAGCAGTTACCTGAGGACAGGGGGCTCGTATGGCTACACCTTC
size: once; V: TRBV12-3/TRBV12-4; J: TRBJ1-1; D: TRBD1; CDR3: CASSPGQGEAFF; DNA: TGTGCCAGCAGTCCGGGACAGGGTGAAGCTTTCTTT
size: NA; V: TRBV7-9; J: TRBJ1-2; D: TRBD1; CDR3: CASSQNDRVAGYTF; DNA: TGTGCCAGCAGCCAGAACGACAGGGTAGCTGGCTACACCTTC
size: NA; V: TRBV5-5; J: TRBJ2-6; D: NA; CDR3: CASSRDINLSGANVLTF; DNA: TGTGCCAGCAGCCGCGACATAAACCTCTCTGGGGCCAACGTCCTGACTTTC
size: NA; V: TRBV5-1; J: TRBJ2-7; D: TRBD2; CDR3: CASSSGRESSSYEQYF; DNA: TGCGCCAGCAGCTCGGGGCGGGAGTCCTCCTCCTACGAGCAGTACTTC
size: NA; V: TRBV5-1; J: TRBJ2-5; D: NA; CDR3: CASSTWGPQETQYF; DNA: TGCGCCAGCAGCACCTGGGGGCCCCAAGAGACCCAGTACTTC
size: NA; V: TRBV11-2; J: TRBJ2-3; D: NA; CDR3: CASSRTGSPLTTDTQYF; DNA: TGTGCCAGCAGCCGTACAGGGTCCCCGCTGACCACAGATACGCAGTATTTT
size: NA; V: TRBV5-1; J: TRBJ2-3; D: NA; CDR3: CASSPHTTDTQYF; DNA: TGCGCCAGCAGCCCGCATACAACAGATACGCAGTATTTT
size: NA; V: TRBV27; J: TRBJ1-5; D: NA; CDR3: CASSPRRGVESQPQHF; DNA: TGTGCCAGCAGTCCAAGAAGAGGAGTCGAGAGTCAGCCCCAGCATTTT
size: NA; V: TRBV12-3/TRBV12-4; J: TRBJ1-2; D: NA; CDR3: CASRSDRLYGYTF; DNA: TGTGCCAGCAGATCCGACAGGCTTTATGGCTACACCTTC
size: NA; V: TRBV5-4; J: TRBJ2-5; D: TRBD1; CDR3: CASSGRQGAQETQYF; DNA: TGTGCCAGCAGTGGGAGACAGGGAGCACAAGAGACCCAGTACTTC
size: NA; V: TRBV9; J: TRBJ1-3; D: NA; CDR3: CASSTQTRTRGNTIYF; DNA: TGTGCCAGCAGCACCCAGACAAGGACAAGAGGAAACACCATATATTTT
size: NA; V: TRBV3-1/TRBV3-2; J: TRBJ1-2; D: TRBD1; CDR3: CASSLFSRDRGRKSPLPPGYGYTF; DNA: TGTGCCAGCAGCCTCTTCTCGCGTGACAGGGGGCGTAAATCCCCGCTACCGCCGGGCTATGGCTACACCTTC
size: NA; V: TRBV5-4; J: TRBJ1-2; D: NA; CDR3: CASSLLGGRGYGYTF; DNA: TGTGCCAGCAGCTTGCTCGGGGGGCGAGGCTATGGCTACACCTTC
size: NA; V: TRBV19; J: TRBJ2-3; D: NA; CDR3: CASSISGLTDTQYF; DNA: TGTGCCAGTAGTATTTCCGGACTCACAGATACGCAGTATTTT
size: NA; V: TRBV19; J: TRBJ1-5; D: NA; CDR3: CASSIPRGGQPQHF; DNA: TGTGCCAGTAGTATCCCTAGAGGGGGACAGCCCCAGCATTTT
size: NA; V: TRBV11-2; J: TRBJ1-2; D: TRBD1; CDR3: CASSFGGQGYGYTF; DNA: TGTGCCAGCAGCTTCGGAGGACAGGGCTATGGCTACACCTTC
size: NA; V: TRBV6-2/TRBV6-3; J: TRBJ2-5; D: TRBD2; CDR3: CASSYGSGREDTQYF; DNA: TGTGCCAGCAGTTATGGTAGCGGGAGAGAAGATACCCAGTACTTC
size: NA; V: TRBV25-1; J: TRBJ2-3; D: TRBD2; CDR3: CASSAGLALSTDTQYF; DNA: TGTGCCAGCAGTGCGGGACTAGCGCTTAGCACAGATACGCAGTATTTT
size: NA; V: TRBV29-1; J: TRBJ1-4; D: TRBD1; CDR3: CSVNTGVNEKLFF; DNA: TGCAGCGTTAATACAGGGGTTAATGAAAAACTGTTTTTT
size: NA; V: TRBV7-9; J: TRBJ1-5; D: TRBD1; CDR3: CASSQTGFEPQHF; DNA: TGTGCCAGCAGCCAGACAGGGTTTGAGCCCCAGCATTTT
size: NA; V: TRBV6-2/TRBV6-3; J: TRBJ1-5; D: NA; CDR3: CASSPGTKDNQPQHF; DNA: TGTGCCAGCAGCCCCGGGACAAAAGATAATCAGCCCCAGCATTTT
size: NA; V: TRBV19; J: TRBJ2-3; D: TRBD2; CDR3: CATRLAGGTDTQYF; DNA: TGTGCCACCCGACTAGCGGGTGGAACAGATACGCAGTATTTT
size: NA; V: TRBV2; J: TRBJ2-7; D: TRBD2; CDR3: CASRGLASGTEQYF; DNA: TGTGCCAGCAGGGGACTAGCGTCAGGGACCGAGCAGTACTTC
size: once; V: TRBV12-3/TRBV12-4; J: TRBJ2-1; D: TRBD1; CDR3: CASSPRQGNEQFF; DNA: TGTGCCAGCAGTCCCCGACAGGGCAATGAGCAGTTCTTC
size: NA; V: TRBV6-5; J: TRBJ2-6; D: NA; CDR3: CASSYSTTSGANVLTF; DNA: TGTGCCAGCAGTTACTCGACTACGTCTGGGGCCAACGTCCTGACTTTC
size: NA; V: TRBV27; J: TRBJ2-7; D: TRBD2; CDR3: CASSLREGEQYF; DNA: TGTGCCAGCAGTTTAAGGGAGGGCGAGCAGTACTTC
size: once; V: TRBV11-2; J: TRBJ2-2; D: NA; CDR3: CASSLMQGGTGELFF; DNA: TGTGCCAGCAGCTTGATGCAGGGAGGTACCGGGGAGCTGTTTTTT
size: NA; V: TRBV12-3/TRBV12-4; J: TRBJ2-7; D: NA; CDR3: CASSFQGQSEQYF; DNA: TGTGCCAGCAGTTTCCAGGGGCAGAGCGAGCAGTACTTC
size: NA; V: TRBV6-5; J: TRBJ2-7; D: TRBD2; CDR3: CASTRTSGSYEQYF; DNA: TGTGCCAGCACCCGGACTAGCGGCTCCTACGAGCAGTACTTC
size: NA; V: TRBV6-5; J: TRBJ2-7; D: NA; CDR3: CASRPGVSYEQYF; DNA: TGTGCCAGCAGGCCAGGGGTATCCTACGAGCAGTACTTC
size: NA; V: TRBV6-5; J: TRBJ1-2; D: NA; CDR3: CASSFRQDGYTF; DNA: TGTGCCAGCAGTTTTCGACAGGATGGCTACACCTTC